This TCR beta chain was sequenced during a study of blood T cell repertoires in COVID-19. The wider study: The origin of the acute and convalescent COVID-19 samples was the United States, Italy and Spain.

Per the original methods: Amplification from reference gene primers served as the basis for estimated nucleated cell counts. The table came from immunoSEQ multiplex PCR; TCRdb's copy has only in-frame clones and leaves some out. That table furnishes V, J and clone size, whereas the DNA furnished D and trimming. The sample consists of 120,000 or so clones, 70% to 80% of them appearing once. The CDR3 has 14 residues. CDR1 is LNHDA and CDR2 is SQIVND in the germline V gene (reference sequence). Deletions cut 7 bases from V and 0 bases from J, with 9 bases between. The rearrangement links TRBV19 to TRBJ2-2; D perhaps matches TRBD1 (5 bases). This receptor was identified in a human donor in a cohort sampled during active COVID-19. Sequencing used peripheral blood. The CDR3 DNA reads TGTGCCAGTAAAGCAGGGACGAACACCGGGGAGCTGTTTTTT. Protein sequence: CASKAGTNTGELFF.